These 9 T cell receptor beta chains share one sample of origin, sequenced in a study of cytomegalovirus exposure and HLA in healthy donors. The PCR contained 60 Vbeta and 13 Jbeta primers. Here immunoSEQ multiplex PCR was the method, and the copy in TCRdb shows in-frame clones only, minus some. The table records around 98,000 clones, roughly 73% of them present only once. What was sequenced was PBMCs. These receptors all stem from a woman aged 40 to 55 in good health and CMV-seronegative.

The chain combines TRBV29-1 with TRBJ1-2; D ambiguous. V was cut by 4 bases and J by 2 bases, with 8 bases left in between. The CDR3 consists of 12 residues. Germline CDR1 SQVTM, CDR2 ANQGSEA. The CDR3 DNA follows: TGCAGCGTTGTATTCTCCAACTATGGCTACACCTTC. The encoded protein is CSVVFSNYGYTF.

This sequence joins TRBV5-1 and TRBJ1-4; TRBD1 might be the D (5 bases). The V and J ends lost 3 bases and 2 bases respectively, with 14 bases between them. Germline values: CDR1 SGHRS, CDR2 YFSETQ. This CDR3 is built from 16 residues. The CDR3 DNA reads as TGCGCCAGCAGCTCCGGGACTGTAGCGACTAATGAAAAACTGTTTTTT. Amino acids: CASSSGTVATNEKLFF.

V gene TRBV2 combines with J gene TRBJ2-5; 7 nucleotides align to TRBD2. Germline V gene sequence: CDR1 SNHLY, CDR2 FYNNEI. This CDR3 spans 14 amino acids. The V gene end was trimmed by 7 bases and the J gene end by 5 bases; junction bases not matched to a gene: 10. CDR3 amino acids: CASKPGLGVETQYF. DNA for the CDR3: TGTGCCAGCAAACCCGGACTAGGAGTGGAGACCCAGTACTTC.

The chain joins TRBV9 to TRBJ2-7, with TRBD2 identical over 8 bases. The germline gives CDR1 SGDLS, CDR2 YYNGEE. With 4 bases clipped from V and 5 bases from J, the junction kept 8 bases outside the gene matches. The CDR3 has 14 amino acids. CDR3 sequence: CASSPSGGKDEQYF. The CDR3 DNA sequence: TGTGCCAGCAGCCCGAGCGGGGGAAAGGACGAGCAGTACTTC.

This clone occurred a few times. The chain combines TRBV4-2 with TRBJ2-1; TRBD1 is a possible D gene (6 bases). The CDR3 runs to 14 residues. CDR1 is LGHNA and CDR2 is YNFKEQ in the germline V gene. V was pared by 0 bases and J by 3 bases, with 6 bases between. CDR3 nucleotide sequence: TGTGCCAGCAGCCAAGACAGGGGCTACAATGAGCAGTTCTTC. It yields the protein CASSQDRGYNEQFF.

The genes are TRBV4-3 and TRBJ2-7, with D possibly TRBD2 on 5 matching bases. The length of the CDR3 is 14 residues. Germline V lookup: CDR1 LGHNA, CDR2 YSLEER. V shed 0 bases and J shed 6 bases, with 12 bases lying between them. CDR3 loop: CASSQDTGVLEQYF. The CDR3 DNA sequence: TGCGCCAGCAGCCAAGACACCGGGGTGCTCGAGCAGTACTTC.

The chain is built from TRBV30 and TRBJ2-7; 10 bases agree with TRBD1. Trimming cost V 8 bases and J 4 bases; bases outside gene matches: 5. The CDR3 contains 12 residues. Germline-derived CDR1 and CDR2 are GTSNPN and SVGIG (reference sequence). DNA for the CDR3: TGTGCCGCGGGACAGGGGTTGTACGAGCAGTACTTC. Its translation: CAAGQGLYEQYF.

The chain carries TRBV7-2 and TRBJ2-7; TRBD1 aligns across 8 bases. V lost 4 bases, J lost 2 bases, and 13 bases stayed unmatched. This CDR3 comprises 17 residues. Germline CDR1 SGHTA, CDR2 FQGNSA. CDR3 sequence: CASSSSPLRGLPYEQYF. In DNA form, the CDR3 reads TGTGCCAGCAGCTCATCCCCACTCAGGGGGCTGCCCTACGAGCAGTACTTC.

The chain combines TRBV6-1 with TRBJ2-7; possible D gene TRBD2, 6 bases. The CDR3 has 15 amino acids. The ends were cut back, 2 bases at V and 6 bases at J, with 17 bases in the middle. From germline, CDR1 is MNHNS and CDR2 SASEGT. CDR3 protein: CASSEMEGRSGEQYF. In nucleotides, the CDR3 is TGTGCCAGCAGTGAAATGGAGGGAAGGTCGGGCGAGCAGTACTTC.